This record covers a single T cell receptor beta chain. The antigen is not known. TCRbeta library preparation incorporated unique molecular identifiers. TCRdb fed the PCR reads into MiXCR, producing one record per CDR3 protein. Counted here are approximately 800,000 distinct CDR3 sequences, around 15% occurring once; the ten biggest clones make up roughly 5%. The CDR3 sequence is 20 residues long. Unmatched junction bases numbered 12, after V lost 1 base and J lost 0 bases. CDR1 is SGHRS and CDR2 is YFSETQ in the germline V gene. This record belongs to a study of T-cell reconstitution after alpha-beta-depleted transplantation in children. Study observations and caveats: Several hundred expanded graft clones reportedly were the source of alpha-beta T cells about two months after transplant. One year post-transplant, T-cell counts and diversity were largely derived from T cells produced anew. Day-60 TCRbeta diversity that was high in some patients was derived from surviving recipient T cells and thymic progenitors.

The V call is TRBV5-1, the J call TRBJ2-6, with 8 bases fitting TRBD2. The sample in question was PBMCs, mostly from graft donor cells, obtained 360 days after TCRalphabeta/CD19-depleted stem cell transplant. This TCR derives from a male patient younger than 18 who had a stem cell transplant for acute lymphoblastic leukemia, so the T cells may come from the graft donor. The DNA of the CDR3 is TGCGCCAGCAGCTTGATGGGAGGGCTAGCGGGTCTCTCTGGGGCCAACGTCCTGACTTTC. Translating gives CASSLMGGLAGLSGANVLTF. The whole variable domain, filled in from reference TRBV5-1 and TRBJ2-6, reads KAGVTQTPRYLIKTRGQQVTLSCSPISGHRSVSWYQQTPGQGLQFLFEYFSETQRNKGNFPGRFSGRQFSNSRSEMNVSTLELGDSALYLCASSLMGGLAGLSGANVLTFGAGSRLTVL.